This T cell receptor (beta chain) was sequenced in a study of T cell repertoires in cytomegalovirus infection. Turning to the study itself: From public TCR beta signatures came an indication of both CMV infection and matching HLA type. Study-wide results and limits: Accumulated public TCR beta family frequency recognized individuals carrying CMV together with the relevant HLA. In two of eight donors, the top clonotype was HLA-C-restricted CMV-specific.

V was shortened by 5 bases and J by 4 bases, with 9 bases between the two germline ends. The CDR3 is 13 residues long. CDR1 and CDR2 (germline): SEHNR, FQNEAQ (reference sequence). Concerning this clonotype: What it recognizes is unknown.

TCRdb reprocessed the reads via MiXCR and lists one record per CDR3 protein. The table includes about 600,000 distinct CDR3 sequences, approximately 25% detected once. The sequence came from a human donor in good health (CMV status not recorded). Some clones in this sample may be carry-over from other donors' samples. Sequencing was performed on CD8+ T cells from PBMCs. The rearrangement links TRBV7-9 to TRBJ2-1; possible D gene TRBD1, 5 bases. CDR3 sequence: CASSGNRYNEQFF. The CDR3 DNA follows: TGTGCCAGCAGCGGAAACAGGTACAATGAGCAGTTCTTC.